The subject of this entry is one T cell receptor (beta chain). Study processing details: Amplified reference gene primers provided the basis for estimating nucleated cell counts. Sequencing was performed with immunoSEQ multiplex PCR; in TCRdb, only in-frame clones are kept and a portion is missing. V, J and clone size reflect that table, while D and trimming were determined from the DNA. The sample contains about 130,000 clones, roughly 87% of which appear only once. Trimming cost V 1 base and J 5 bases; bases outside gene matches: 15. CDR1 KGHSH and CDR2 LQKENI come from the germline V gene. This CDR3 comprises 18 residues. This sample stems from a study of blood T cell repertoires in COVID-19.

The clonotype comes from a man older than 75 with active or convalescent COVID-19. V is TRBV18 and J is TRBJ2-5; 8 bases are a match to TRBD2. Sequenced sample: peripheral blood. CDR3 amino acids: CASSPRSGAGAPRETQYF. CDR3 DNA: TGTGCCAGCTCACCACGATCCGGAGCGGGAGCGCCTAGGGAGACCCAGTACTTC.